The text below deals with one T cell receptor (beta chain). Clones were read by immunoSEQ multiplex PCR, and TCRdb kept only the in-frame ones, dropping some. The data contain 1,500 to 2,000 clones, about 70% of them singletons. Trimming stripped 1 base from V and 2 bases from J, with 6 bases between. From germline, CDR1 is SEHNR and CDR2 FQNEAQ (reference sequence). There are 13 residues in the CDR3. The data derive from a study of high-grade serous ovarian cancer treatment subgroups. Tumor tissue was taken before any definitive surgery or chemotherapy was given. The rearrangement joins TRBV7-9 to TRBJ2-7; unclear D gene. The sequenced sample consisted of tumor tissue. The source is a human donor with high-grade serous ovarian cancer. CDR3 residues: CASSLDTAYEQYF. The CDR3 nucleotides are TGTGCCAGCAGCTTAGACACAGCCTACGAGCAGTACTTC.